This T cell receptor beta chain was recorded in a study of metastatic and nonmetastatic thyroid tumors. Background on the study: Peripheral blood and tumor or nodule samples from malignant and benign thyroid patients were compared. Study-wide findings and caveats: Malignant thyroid tumors reportedly had TCR beta diversity that was significantly higher than in benign nodules, in blood and tumor.

Authors' processing steps: The study took CDR3 differences across clinicopathological groups and made a distant-metastasis classifier for papillary thyroid cancer from them. TCRdb re-processed the PCR reads through MiXCR. TCRdb assigned the V and J calls; the authors' analysis was not used. This sample carries around 28,000 clones, roughly 3.7% of them seen once, and the ten largest clones take 3% to 3.5%. Thyroid surgery was preceded by no treatment in any patient. Trimming removed 0 bases from V and 7 bases from J; junction bases left unmatched: 6. This CDR3 spans 16 amino acids. Germline CDR1 and CDR2: LNHNV and YYDKDF (reference sequence). This clone has a handful of counts. Its antigen is unidentified.

V gene TRBV15 combines with J gene TRBJ2-1, with TRBD2 identical over 10 bases. The receptor was derived from a male donor with papillary thyroid cancer or a benign thyroid nodule (not recorded which). Some clones in this sample may be carry-over from other donors' samples. The sequenced sample consisted of blood. CDR3 coding DNA: TGTGCCACCAGCAGAGAAATAGCGGGAGGAGTGAATGAGCAGTTCTTC. It codes for CATSREIAGGVNEQFF.